This T cell receptor beta chain appears in the sequencing data of a study of blood T cells in healthy people across ages. In regard to this clonotype: As yet, its antigen is unknown.

Through a sample-barcoded 5' primer and a J-beta primer mix, a second PCR was run for roughly 6 to 12 cycles. Each of the cDNA molecules was tagged by a template-switch adaptor with 12 random nucleotides. TCRdb used MiXCR to reprocess the 5' RACE reads, holding one entry per CDR3 protein. The sample lists about 1,600,000 distinct CDR3 sequences, about 40% occurring once. General observations from the study: Observed TCR beta diversity per million T cells went down as age went up. This fall followed a roughly linear course with age. Naive T cell percentage showed a strong correlation with TCR beta diversity. Long-lived donors had more naive CD4+ cells and higher diversity than aged donors.

The CDR3 consists of 15 residues. The V end lost 0 bases, the J end lost 0 bases, and 11 bases lay between the germline ends. In germline, CDR1 is DFQATT, CDR2 SNEGSKA (reference sequence). This clonotype was sampled from a woman aged 18-29 years in good health. The sample taken for sequencing was blood. This sequence joins TRBV20-1 and TRBJ1-1; no clear D gene. The CDR3 sequence is CSAREDYTLNTEAFF. CDR3 bases: TGCAGTGCTAGAGAAGATTACACCTTGAACACTGAAGCTTTCTTT.